A single sample gave rise to the 6 T cell receptor beta chains below, sequenced in a study of blood T cell repertoires in COVID-19. The data were produced by immunoSEQ multiplex PCR, yet TCRdb's version contains in-frame clones alone and is incomplete. The table includes roughly 100,000 clones, roughly 90% detected once. Material for sequencing was peripheral blood. Every receptor here comes from a woman aged 45-65 years with COVID-19, enrolled during active disease.

The chain recombines TRBV9 with TRBJ2-5; no firm D call. Germline V lookup: CDR1 SGDLS, CDR2 YYNGEE. The CDR3 has 13 residues. V lost 3 bases to trimming and J lost 4 bases, with 10 bases between them. The CDR3 sequence: CASSAHSPETQYF. The CDR3 nucleotides read TGTGCCAGCAGCGCCCATTCCCCAGAGACCCAGTACTTC.

The rearrangement links TRBV7-8 to TRBJ1-5, with TRBD1 as a possible D gene (6 bases). The germline gives CDR1 SGHVS, CDR2 FQNEAQ. V was trimmed by 5 bases and J by 3 bases, leaving 17 bases between them. The CDR3 extends over 16 amino acids. CDR3 amino acids: CASSPPSQGYNQPQHF. CDR3 coding DNA: TGTGCCAGCAGCCCACCGAGCCAGGGGTACAATCAGCCCCAGCATTTT.

V and J are TRBV7-9 and TRBJ1-1; no reliable D call. Trimming cost V 0 bases and J 2 bases, with 7 bases left between them. The germline V gene encodes CDR1 SEHNR and CDR2 FQNEAQ (reference sequence). This CDR3 has 14 residues. In nucleotides, the CDR3 is TGTGCCAGCAGCTTAGCGGTCAGAAACACTGAAGCTTTCTTT. Translating gives CASSLAVRNTEAFF. Full variable domain (rest looked up from reference TRBV7-9 and TRBJ1-1): DTGVSQNPRHKITKRGQNVTFRCDPISEHNRLYWYRQTLGQGPEFLTYFQNEAQLEKSRLLSDRFSAERPKGSFSTLEIQRTEQGDSAMYLCASSLAVRNTEAFFGQGTRLTVV.

This clone was observed a handful of times. The J gene is TRBJ2-4, the V gene TRBV12-3 or TRBV12-4; TRBD1 might be the D (6 bases). This CDR3 has 13 amino acids. V lost 4 bases, J lost 6 bases, and 10 bases lay in between. CDR3 loop: CASSSMDRNIQYF. The CDR3 coding sequence is TGTGCCAGCAGTTCCATGGACAGAAACATTCAGTACTTC.

This chain joins TRBV2 and TRBJ2-2; D is unresolved. This CDR3 contains 13 residues. Trimming took off 6 bases at V and 1 base at J, with 6 bases between the two ends. Germline V lookup: CDR1 SNHLY, CDR2 FYNNEI. The CDR3 reads CASSRQNTGELFF. CDR3 bases: TGTGCCAGCAGCCGACAGAACACCGGGGAGCTGTTTTTT.

V is TRBV28 and J is TRBJ1-5; TRBD1 is a possible D gene (6 bases). This CDR3 region has 14 residues. Germline V gene sequence: CDR1 MDHEN, CDR2 SYDVKM. The V end lost 7 bases, the J end lost 2 bases, and 12 bases lay between the germline ends. The CDR3 protein is CASTGGPGNQPQHF. The CDR3 bases are TGTGCCAGCACCGGGGGGCCGGGCAATCAGCCCCAGCATTTT.